This is a list of T cell receptor beta chains from one sample in a study of persistence of HIV-infected CD4 T cells. The assay was immunoSEQ multiplex PCR, and TCRdb's table has in-frame clones only and misses some. This sample has 35,000 to 50,000 clones, with 90% to 95% found just once. These receptors' antigens are unknown. The sequencing used CD4+ T cells sorted from PBMCs after roughly 18-hour stimulation, collected from a patient who received antiretroviral therapy. Receptor source: an adult man with HIV who was CMV-seropositive. CDR3s include the opening cysteine and the closing phenylalanine or tryptophan. The order of the fields is CDR3 protein, V gene.

CDR3aa: CASSEQGFGGKKQFF; v_gene: TRBV18
CDR3aa: CASSLDGGPTYEQYF; v_gene: TRBV2
CDR3aa: CASSSISWGAADTQYF; v_gene: TRBV7-6
CDR3aa: CSVVGGHTGELFF; v_gene: TRBV29-1
CDR3aa: CASSYSPSNNEQFF; v_gene: TRBV6-5
CDR3aa: CASSPRRQNEAFF; v_gene: TRBV9
CDR3aa: CSASGKPGQRTDTQYF; v_gene: TRBV20-1
CDR3aa: CSVGDNRPLYEQYF; v_gene: TRBV29-1
CDR3aa: CASSWGLADGELFF; v_gene: TRBV5-1
CDR3aa: CASSLLGLAGNNEQFF; v_gene: TRBV7-2
CDR3aa: CASSSGTVNTGELFF; v_gene: TRBV19
CDR3aa: CASSSTGQGYTGELFF; v_gene: TRBV7-9
CDR3aa: CASSPPTDTQYF; v_gene: TRBV12-3/TRBV12-4
CDR3aa: CASSSGPPGDTQYF; v_gene: TRBV7-3
CDR3aa: CATRSGGRTGELFF; v_gene: TRBV27
CDR3aa: CASSSGTTNIYEQYF; v_gene: TRBV5-1
CDR3aa: CASSYSIQGDEQFF; v_gene: TRBV6-5
CDR3aa: CASSPRLNVGAFF; v_gene: TRBV19
CDR3aa: CSGRQGVTGELFF; v_gene: TRBV29-1
CDR3aa: CASSLAGGSTDTQYF; v_gene: TRBV7-3
CDR3aa: CASSPAGVSYNEQFF; v_gene: TRBV14
CDR3aa: CASSAPSGTGREKLFF; v_gene: TRBV27
CDR3aa: CASSLQGQNEQYF; v_gene: TRBV5-1
CDR3aa: CASSLVGGYEQYF; v_gene: TRBV28
CDR3aa: CASSSDRSTDTQYF; v_gene: TRBV7-9
CDR3aa: CASTQRRFSNQPQHF; v_gene: TRBV5-6